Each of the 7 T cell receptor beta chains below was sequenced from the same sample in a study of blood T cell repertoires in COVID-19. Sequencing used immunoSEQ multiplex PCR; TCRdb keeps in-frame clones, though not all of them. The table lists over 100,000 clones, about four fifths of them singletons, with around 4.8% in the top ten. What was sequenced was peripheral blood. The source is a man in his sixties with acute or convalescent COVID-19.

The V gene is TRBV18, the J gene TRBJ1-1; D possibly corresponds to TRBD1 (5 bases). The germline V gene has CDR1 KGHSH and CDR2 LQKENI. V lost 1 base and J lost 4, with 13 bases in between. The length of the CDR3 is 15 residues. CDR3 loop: CASSPLSGKSTEAFF. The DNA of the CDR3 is TGTGCCAGCTCACCACTTTCAGGGAAGAGCACTGAAGCTTTCTTT.

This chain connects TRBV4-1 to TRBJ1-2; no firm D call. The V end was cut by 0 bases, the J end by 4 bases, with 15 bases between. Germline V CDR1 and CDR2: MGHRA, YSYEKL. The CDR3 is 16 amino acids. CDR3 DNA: TGCGCCAGCAGCCAAGATCCCCAGGTCCCACTCTATGGCTACACCTTC. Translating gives CASSQDPQVPLYGYTF.

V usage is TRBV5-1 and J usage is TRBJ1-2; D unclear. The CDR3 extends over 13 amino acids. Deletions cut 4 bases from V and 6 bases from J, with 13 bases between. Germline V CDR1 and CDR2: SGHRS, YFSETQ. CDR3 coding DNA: TGCGCCAGCAGCACAAGAGCGGAGGATGGCTACACCTTC. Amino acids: CASSTRAEDGYTF.

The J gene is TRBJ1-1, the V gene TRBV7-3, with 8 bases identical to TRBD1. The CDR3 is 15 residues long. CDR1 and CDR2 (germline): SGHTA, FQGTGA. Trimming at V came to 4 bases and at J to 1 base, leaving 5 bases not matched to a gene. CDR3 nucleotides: TGTGCCAGCAGCTCCCAAGGACAGGGGAACACTGAAGCTTTCTTT. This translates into CASSSQGQGNTEAFF.

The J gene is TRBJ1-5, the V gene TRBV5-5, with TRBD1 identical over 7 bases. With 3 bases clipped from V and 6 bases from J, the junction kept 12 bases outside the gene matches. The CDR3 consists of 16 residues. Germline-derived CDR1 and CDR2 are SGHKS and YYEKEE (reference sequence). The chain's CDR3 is CASSWDYRGLGQPQHF. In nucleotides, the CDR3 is TGTGCCAGCAGCTGGGATTACAGGGGATTAGGTCAGCCCCAGCATTTT.

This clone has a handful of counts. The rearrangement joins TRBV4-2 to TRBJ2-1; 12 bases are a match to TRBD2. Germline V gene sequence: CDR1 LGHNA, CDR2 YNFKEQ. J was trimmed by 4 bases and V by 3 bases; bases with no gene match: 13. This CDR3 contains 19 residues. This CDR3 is CASSHSTSGGRMGYNEQFF. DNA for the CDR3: TGTGCCAGCAGCCACTCGACTAGCGGGGGCCGCATGGGGTACAATGAGCAGTTCTTC.

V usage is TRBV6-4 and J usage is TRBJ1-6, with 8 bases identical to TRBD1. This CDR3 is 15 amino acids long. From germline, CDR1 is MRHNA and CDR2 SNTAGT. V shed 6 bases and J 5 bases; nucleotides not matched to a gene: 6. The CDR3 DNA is TGTGCCAGCAGCGAAACAGGGGGTCATAATTCACCCCTCCACTTT. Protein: CASSETGGHNSPLHF.